The present T cell receptor (beta chain) was sequenced within a study of blood T cells in healthy people across ages. Per germline, CDR1 WSHSY and CDR2 SAAADI. V lost 2 bases, J lost 2 bases, and 10 bases lay in between. CDR3 length: 15 residues. Each individual donor underwent a draw of approximately 9.6 milliliters of peripheral blood. There were at least 5.5 micrograms of total RNA extracted from every sample. The second PCR ran about 6 to 12 cycles with a sample-barcoded 5' primer and J-beta primers. Carrying 12 random nucleotides, a template-switch adaptor labeled each individual cDNA molecule. TCRdb reprocessed the 5' RACE reads via MiXCR and lists one record per CDR3 protein. This table holds about 620,000 distinct CDR3 sequences, more than 45% found once. Study-level findings and limits: The study could not conclusively compare naive and antigen-experienced cells, given its unsorted PBMCs.

The sample holds many counts of this clonotype. What it binds is unknown. The sequenced sample was blood. This TCR was sampled from a woman of 80 years or more in good health. The V and J genes are TRBV10-2 and TRBJ1-5; tentatively, D is TRBD1 (5 bases). Here the CDR3 DNA reads TGCGCCAGCAGTGAGAAAAGGGGCGGCAATCAGCCCCAGCATTTT. Translated, it gives CASSEKRGGNQPQHF.